These 26 T cell receptor gamma chains were sequenced from one sample in a study of gamma-delta chains in newborns, infants, children. TCRdb reanalysed the reads with CATT. The data hold 700 to 900 gamma-chain clones, with 1.9% observed a single time. The sequencing input was blood. The source of these receptors is a child who was a newborn, infant or young child, either healthy, febrile or measles-vaccinated (not recorded which).

For this clone: A far larger clone differs by one base, so this is likely a read error. Other DNA sequences from this sample encode an identical CDR3 as well. This chain links TRGV2 with TRGJP1. Germline V CDR1 and CDR2: EGSNGY, YDSYNSKV. The CDR3 extends over 13 amino acids. The CDR3 is CATWYTTGWFKIF. The CDR3 nucleotides are TGTGCCACCTGGTATACAACTGGTTGGTTCAAGATATTT.

This clone was seen more than once but under ten times. A far larger clone is a single base away, which makes a read error likely. In the same sample, other DNA sequences code for this CDR3. Here the CDR3 DNA reads TGTGCCTTGTGGGAAGTGCAAGAGTTGGGCAAAAAAATCAAGGTATTT. Translated: CALWEVQELGKKIKVF. This rearrangement joins TRGV9 to TRGJP. The CDR3 consists of 16 residues. Germline V gene lookup returns CDR1 GITISATS and CDR2 ISYDGTV (reference sequence). V was pared by 4 bases and J by 3 bases, with 3 bases of the junction left unmatched.

This clone is labeled as large (0.1 to 1%). The J gene is TRGJP2, the V gene TRGV4. The trim removed 6 bases at V and 0 bases at J, leaving 4 bases unmatched. The CDR3 is 14 residues long. Germline V gives CDR1 EGSTGY, CDR2 YDSYTSSV. The CDR3 coding sequence is TGTGCCACCTGGCATTATAGTAGTGATTGGATCAAGACGTTT. Protein sequence: CATWHYSSDWIKTF.

By share of the sample, this clone is large. This chain links TRGV8 with TRGJ1 or TRGJ2. The CDR3 sequence is 14 residues long. The germline V gene encodes CDR1 VENAVY and CDR2 YDSYNSRV. Germline trimming cut 1 base from V and 5 bases from J; bases unmatched to any gene: 8. CDR3: CATWDSSGDYKKLF. The CDR3 DNA sequence: TGTGCCACCTGGGATAGTAGCGGCGATTATAAGAAACTCTTT.

This clone ranks as large. The chain uses TRGV8 and TRGJP1. CDR3 length equals 15 residues. Germline V gene lookup returns CDR1 VENAVY and CDR2 YDSYNSRV. V lost 0 bases, J lost 0 bases, and 1 base stayed unmatched. Here the CDR3 DNA reads TGTGCCACCTGGGATAGGGATACCACTGGTTGGTTCAAGATATTT. Translating gives CATWDRDTTGWFKIF.

This clone turned up a few times. Given a much more abundant clone one base away, this may be a read error. The rearrangement uses TRGV5 and TRGJ1 or TRGJ2. CDR1 and CDR2 (germline): VINAFY, YDVSNSKD. CDR3 length equals 11 residues. Trimming took 4 bases from V and 10 from J; bases not matched to a gene: 7. CDR3 sequence reads: CATWDRPKKLF. CDR3 DNA sequence: TGTGCCACCTGGGATAGGCCCAAGAAACTCTTT.

By its share, this clone is medium-sized. A single base separates this from a much larger clone, so it may be a read error. This chain connects TRGV2 to TRGJ1 or TRGJ2. The CDR3 totals 13 residues. V shed 1 base and J 1 base; nucleotides not matched to a gene: 1. Germline V gene data show CDR1 as EGSNGY and CDR2 as YDSYNSKV. The CDR3 region has the DNA TGTGCCACCTGGGACGGCAATTATTATAAGAAACTCTTT. Amino acids: CATWDGNYYKKLF.

By share, this clone ranks as large. V usage is TRGV4 and J usage is TRGJ1 or TRGJ2. Germline V gene sequence: CDR1 EGSTGY, CDR2 YDSYTSSV. V dropped 0 bases and J dropped 12; count of bases not matched to a gene: 5. The CDR3 sequence is 11 residues long. The CDR3 protein is CATWDGLVKLF. DNA for the CDR3: TGTGCCACCTGGGATGGGCTAGTGAAACTCTTT.

Turning to this clone: Just one base apart from a much larger clone, this may be a read error. The chain joins TRGV3 to TRGJP2. The CDR3 runs to 15 residues. Germline lookup yields CDR1 VTNTFY and CDR2 YDVSTARD (reference sequence). In DNA, the CDR3 is TGTGCCACCTGGGGCAGGCTCGGTAGTGATTGGATCAAGACGTTT. Translating gives CATWGRLGSDWIKTF.

This clone is labeled large. This chain links TRGV2 with TRGJ1 or TRGJ2. This CDR3 comprises 13 residues. Germline CDR1 is EGSNGY and CDR2 is YDSYNSKV. V trimming: 0 bases; J trimming: 6 bases; junction bases outside the gene matches: 5. The CDR3 spells CATWDGQGYKKLF. CDR3 DNA: TGTGCCACCTGGGACGGGCAGGGTTATAAGAAACTCTTT.

Comment on this clone: A much larger clone differs by one base, so this may be a read error. The rearrangement joins TRGV3 to TRGJP2. Germline CDR1 is VTNTFY and CDR2 is YDVSTARD (reference sequence). The CDR3 runs 15 residues. CDR3 in amino acids: CAAWDRPGRDWIKTF. DNA for the CDR3: TGTGCCGCCTGGGACAGGCCGGGGCGTGATTGGATCAAGACGTTT.

As to this clone: This may be a read error, as it is one base from a much larger clone. Other nucleotide sequences from this sample produce the same CDR3. The chain has TRGV8 and TRGJP2. Germline assignment: CDR1 VENAVY and CDR2 YDSYNSRV. The CDR3 is 16 residues long. In DNA, the CDR3 is TGTGCCACCTGGGATAGGCTGAGAATTCGTGATTGGATCAAGACGTTC. It codes for CATWDRLRIRDWIKTF.

This clone was seen a handful of times. A read error likely explains why the TCRdb protein, taken from a much larger clone, differs from this DNA's translation at residue 4; the protein shown is translated from the DNA. V gene TRGV2 combines with J gene TRGJ1 or TRGJ2. The CDR3 extends over 14 amino acids. The germline gives CDR1 EGSNGY, CDR2 YDSYNSKV. CDR3 sequence (DNA): TGTGCCACCCGGGACGGGCCCTTTTATCTTAAGAAACTCTTT. Its translation is CATRDGPFYLKKLF.

Only a few counts were recorded for this clone. This sequence is one base from a far larger clone and is likely a read error. This sequence joins TRGV2 and TRGJ1 or TRGJ2. The J segment lost 11 bases and the V segment lost 0 bases, leaving 4 bases of the junction unmatched. CDR3 size: 11 residues. Per germline, CDR1 EGSNGY and CDR2 YDSYNSKV. The CDR3 DNA follows: TGTGCCACCTGGGACGGGAGGGAGAAACTCTTT. Amino acids: CATWDGREKLF.

This clone was counted a few times. For this DNA, TCRdb reports the protein of a much larger clone, which diverges at residue 3, most likely from a read error; the protein presented here is translated directly from the DNA. The rearrangement links TRGV5 to TRGJ1 or TRGJ2. The CDR3 is 13 amino acids. Germline V lookup: CDR1 VINAFY, CDR2 YDVSNSKD. The CDR3 DNA follows: TGTGCCAACTGGGACAGGCCTTGTTATAAGAAACTCTTT. This translates into CANWDRPCYKKLF.

As for this clone: TCRdb's entry gives the protein of a much larger clone, which mismatches this DNA's translation at residue 3, likely from a read error; the protein reported here is translated from the DNA. This chain joins TRGV2 and TRGJ1 or TRGJ2. Germline V gene data show CDR1 as EGSNGY and CDR2 as YDSYNSKV. The CDR3 consists of 12 residues. The CDR3 region is CANWDGDYKKLF. CDR3 DNA sequence: TGTGCCAACTGGGACGGGGATTATAAGAAACTCTTT.

This clone showed up just a few times. Given a much more abundant clone one base away, this may be a read error. In the same sample, other DNA sequences code for this CDR3. V and J are TRGV8 and TRGJP2. The CDR3 extends over 13 amino acids. Per germline, CDR1 VENAVY and CDR2 YDSYNSRV. Here the CDR3 reads CATWDDSDWIKTF. CDR3 sequence (DNA): TGTGCTACCTGGGATGATAGTGATTGGATCAAGACGTTT.

This clone came up a few times. Germline is not matched at one junction end, which may reflect a read error. The chain carries TRGV8 and TRGJ1 or TRGJ2. Germline CDR1 is VENAVY and CDR2 is YDSYNSRV. This CDR3 region has 11 residues. Here the CDR3 DNA reads TGTGCCGCCTGGGACTATTGTAAGAAACTCTTT. It encodes CAAWDYCKKLF.

This clone was counted between two and nine times. A far larger clone lies a single base away; this is likely a read error. The chain recombines TRGV2 with TRGJ1 or TRGJ2. CDR1 is EGSNGY and CDR2 is YDSYNSKV in the germline V gene. The CDR3 covers 11 residues. CDR3 in amino acids: CATWGGRGKLF. CDR3 nucleotide sequence: TGTGCCACCTGGGGCGGGAGGGGGAAACTCTTT.

This clone was seen only a few times. The protein TCRdb lists belongs to a much larger clone and differs from this DNA's translation at residue 8, which points to a read error; the protein shown is made from the DNA. The chain couples TRGV8 to TRGJP1. The germline V gene encodes CDR1 VENAVY and CDR2 YDSYNSRV. The CDR3 has 13 residues. The CDR3 region has the DNA TGTGCCACCTGGGATTCCACTAGTTGGTTCAAGATATTC. Amino acids: CATWDSTSWFKIF.

This clone showed up just a few times. This likely traces to a read error, being one base from a far larger clone. Other DNA sequences in the sample encode the same CDR3. The rearrangement joins TRGV4 to TRGJ1 or TRGJ2. The CDR3 length is 13 residues. Germline CDR1 EGSTGY, CDR2 YDSYTSSV. The CDR3 loop reads CATWDGSYYKKLF. CDR3 nucleotides: TGTGCCACCTGGGATGGATCTTATTATAAGAAGCTCTTT.

This clone appeared a few times. This may come from a read error, since a much larger clone is one base off. Other DNA variants within this sample encode the same CDR3. This chain uses TRGV4 with TRGJ1 or TRGJ2. CDR1 is EGSTGY, CDR2 YDSYTSSV, per germline. J was trimmed by 7 bases and V by 0 bases; bases with no gene match: 6. The CDR3 has 13 amino acids. CDR3 protein: CATWDGNHYKKLF. CDR3 DNA sequence: TGTGCCACCTGGGATGGGAACCACTATAAGAAACTCTTT.

Comments on this clone: This may be a read error: a much more frequent sequence differs by one nucleotide. The chain carries TRGV4 and TRGJ1 or TRGJ2. The CDR3 has 11 amino acids. V trimming: 4 bases; J trimming: 12 bases; junction bases outside the gene matches: 9. Germline V gives CDR1 EGSTGY, CDR2 YDSYTSSV. The CDR3 reads CATWDGLVKLF. DNA for the CDR3: TGTGCCACCTGGGACGGGCTAGTGAAACTCTTT.

This clone showed up just a few times. This may stem from a read error, because a much larger clone lies one nucleotide away. The rearrangement uses TRGV4 and TRGJP2. The germline CDR1 and CDR2 sequences are EGSTGY and YDSYTSSV. CDR3 size: 13 residues. CDR3 protein: CATWDGLRWIETF. CDR3 coding DNA: TGTGCCACCTGGGATGGACTGAGGTGGATCGAGACGTTT.

This clone is judged medium-sized. The junction departs from the called germline gene at one end, perhaps through a read error. J is TRGJ1 or TRGJ2 and V is TRGV3. The CDR3 covers 15 residues. Germline CDR1 and CDR2: VTNTFY and YDVSTARD (reference sequence). The CDR3 bases are TGTGCCACCTGGGACTCCCATAAGGGGGATTATAAGAAACTCTTC. Protein sequence: CATWDSHKGDYKKLF.

A word on this clone: The translation of this DNA and the TCRdb protein of a much larger clone differ at residue 4, probably owing to a read error; the protein shown here is translated from the DNA. This chain links TRGV3 with TRGJ1 or TRGJ2. This CDR3 has 13 residues. CDR1 and CDR2 from the germline V gene are VTNTFY and YDVSTARD (reference sequence). V dropped 9 bases and J dropped 3; count of bases not matched to a gene: 11. Here the CDR3 DNA reads TGTGCCACCCGGGTCCCCTCTTATTATAAGAAACTCTTT. Translating gives CATRVPSYYKKLF.